This is a list of T cell receptor beta chains from one sample in a study of beta chain features in type 1 diabetes. Only in-frame clones appear in the TCRdb table, and some are missing; sequencing was by immunoSEQ multiplex PCR. This table holds roughly 330,000 clones, roughly 12% found once. Sequences were obtained from naive CD4+ T cells from blood. The receptors were gathered from a woman aged 18 to 35 with type 1 diabetes. Each CDR3 is given with its conserved first and last residue. The D gene is left open where the match is weak. Not every row has a clone size; where given, it reads once, few, many or a size class.

clone_size: few; j_call: TRBJ1-1; v_call: TRBV6-6; d_call: .; cdr3_nt: TGTGCCAGCAGTTTCCTTGGACAGGAAGCTTTCTTT; cdr3_aa: CASSFLGQEAFF
clone_size: few; j_call: TRBJ2-1; v_call: TRBV4-1; d_call: .; cdr3_nt: TGCGCCAGCAGCCAAGATAATCGACTGAGCTCCTACAATGAGCAGTTCTTC; cdr3_aa: CASSQDNRLSSYNEQFF
clone_size: .; j_call: TRBJ2-5; v_call: TRBV5-1; d_call: TRBD1; cdr3_nt: TGCGCCAGCATCTGGGGGGACAGGGACCAAGAGACCCAGTACTTC; cdr3_aa: CASIWGDRDQETQYF
clone_size: .; j_call: TRBJ2-5; v_call: TRBV10-3; d_call: TRBD1; cdr3_nt: TGTGCCATCAGATCGGGACAGGACCAAGAGACCCAGTACTTC; cdr3_aa: CAIRSGQDQETQYF
clone_size: .; j_call: TRBJ1-1; v_call: TRBV25-1; d_call: .; cdr3_nt: TGTGCCAGCAGTCCGCCATATCTGGGGGGTGAAGCTTTCTTT; cdr3_aa: CASSPPYLGGEAFF
clone_size: .; j_call: TRBJ1-5; v_call: TRBV7-9; d_call: .; cdr3_nt: TGTGCCAGCAGCTTACTCGGGGGCAATCAGCCCCAGCATTTT; cdr3_aa: CASSLLGGNQPQHF
clone_size: .; j_call: TRBJ1-1; v_call: TRBV6-5; d_call: .; cdr3_nt: TGTGCCAGCAGTTCTCTTATGAACACTGAAGCTTTCTTT; cdr3_aa: CASSSLMNTEAFF
clone_size: few; j_call: TRBJ1-1; v_call: TRBV28; d_call: .; cdr3_nt: TGTGCCAGCAGTCCGAGGAGGTCCCACACTGAAGCTTTCTTT; cdr3_aa: CASSPRRSHTEAFF
clone_size: .; j_call: TRBJ1-1; v_call: TRBV14; d_call: .; cdr3_nt: TGTGCCAGCAGCCGACACCTGAACACTGAAGCTTTCTTT; cdr3_aa: CASSRHLNTEAFF
clone_size: .; j_call: TRBJ2-5; v_call: TRBV4-1; d_call: .; cdr3_nt: TGCGCCAGCAGCCAAGGGTTAGAAGAGACCCAGTACTTC; cdr3_aa: CASSQGLEETQYF
clone_size: .; j_call: TRBJ2-4; v_call: TRBV27; d_call: .; cdr3_nt: TGTGCCAGCAGTTTACAGGCCCTGGACATTCAGTACTTC; cdr3_aa: CASSLQALDIQYF
clone_size: few; j_call: TRBJ2-3; v_call: TRBV5-6; d_call: .; cdr3_nt: TGTGCCAGCAGCTTAAGGGGGGCGGGGGCCCGCGGTGATACGCAGTATTTT; cdr3_aa: CASSLRGAGARGDTQYF
clone_size: .; j_call: TRBJ1-5; v_call: TRBV15; d_call: TRBD1; cdr3_nt: TGTGCCACCAGCAGAGATTCGACAGGGGCCAATCAGCCCCAGCATTTT; cdr3_aa: CATSRDSTGANQPQHF
clone_size: .; j_call: TRBJ1-1; v_call: TRBV18; d_call: .; cdr3_nt: TGTGCCAGCTCACCGCTAGGTATGAACACTGAAGCTTTCTTT; cdr3_aa: CASSPLGMNTEAFF
clone_size: .; j_call: TRBJ1-1; v_call: TRBV5-4; d_call: .; cdr3_nt: TGTGCCAGCAGCTTCGACAGGAACACTGAAGCTTTCTTT; cdr3_aa: CASSFDRNTEAFF
clone_size: few; j_call: TRBJ2-3; v_call: TRBV5-4; d_call: TRBD2; cdr3_nt: TGTGCCAGCAACGGACTAGCGGGAGATACGCAGTATTTT; cdr3_aa: CASNGLAGDTQYF
clone_size: .; j_call: TRBJ2-1; v_call: TRBV4-1; d_call: TRBD2; cdr3_nt: TGCGCCAGCAGCCAGGGACTAGCGGGAAACTACAATGAGCAGTTCTTC; cdr3_aa: CASSQGLAGNYNEQFF
clone_size: few; j_call: TRBJ2-3; v_call: TRBV27; d_call: .; cdr3_nt: TGTGCCAGCAGTTTAACACACGGAGGAGATACGCAGTATTTT; cdr3_aa: CASSLTHGGDTQYF
clone_size: few; j_call: TRBJ2-2; v_call: TRBV11-2; d_call: .; cdr3_nt: TGTGCCAGCAGCTCGAGTCTATACGGGGAGCTGTTTTTT; cdr3_aa: CASSSSLYGELFF
clone_size: .; j_call: TRBJ1-1; v_call: TRBV7-2; d_call: TRBD1; cdr3_nt: TGTGCCAGCAGCTCGCGGGACAGGGGTTTTAGAACTGAAGCTTTCTTT; cdr3_aa: CASSSRDRGFRTEAFF
clone_size: few; j_call: TRBJ2-5; v_call: TRBV29-1; d_call: TRBD2; cdr3_nt: TGCAGCGTCCAGATGACTAGCGTCCGGGAGACCCAGTACTTC; cdr3_aa: CSVQMTSVRETQYF
clone_size: once; j_call: TRBJ2-3; v_call: TRBV28; d_call: TRBD2; cdr3_nt: TGTGCCAGCAGTTTCATTAGCGGGAGGGCCCGAGATACGCAGTATTTT; cdr3_aa: CASSFISGRARDTQYF
clone_size: .; j_call: TRBJ2-1; v_call: TRBV11-2; d_call: TRBD2; cdr3_nt: TGTGCCAGCAGCTTAGGCTCTAGCGGGAGTAATGAGCAGTTCTTC; cdr3_aa: CASSLGSSGSNEQFF